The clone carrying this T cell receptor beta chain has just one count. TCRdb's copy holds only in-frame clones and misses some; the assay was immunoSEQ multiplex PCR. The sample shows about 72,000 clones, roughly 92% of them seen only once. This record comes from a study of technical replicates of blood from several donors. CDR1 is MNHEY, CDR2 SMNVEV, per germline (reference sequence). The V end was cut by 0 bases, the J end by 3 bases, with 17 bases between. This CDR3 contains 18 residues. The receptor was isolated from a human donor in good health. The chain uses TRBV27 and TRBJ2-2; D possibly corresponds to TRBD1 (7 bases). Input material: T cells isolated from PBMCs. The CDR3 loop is CASSLSGGQAGYTGELFF. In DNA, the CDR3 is TGTGCCAGCAGTTTATCGGGTGGACAGGCGGGATACACCGGGGAGCTGTTTTTT.